This record looks at one T cell receptor (beta chain) sequence and its context. Its antigen is unidentified. The data derive from a study of shared clonotypes between healthy human individuals. Study-wide results and limits: Clonotype sharing among donors was expected to depend on sequencing depth.

Clones were read by immunoSEQ multiplex PCR, and TCRdb kept only the in-frame ones, dropping some. The table records about 2 million clones, less than 95% of them present only once. The naive CD8 fraction comprised CD45RO-negative cells positively selected for CCR7 and excluded terminally differentiated effector memory CD45RA+ cells. This clonotype was obtained from a man aged 18-30 years in good health. The sample taken for sequencing was naive CD8+ T cells sorted from blood.

The CDR3 loop is CASSLHVNTEAFF. DNA for the CDR3: TGTGCCAGCAGCCTGCACGTTAACACTGAAGCTTTCTTT. J is TRBJ1-1 and V is TRBV11-2; no reliable D call. V dropped 5 bases and J dropped 2 bases, with 9 bases sitting between them. Germline V gene sequence: CDR1 SGHAT, CDR2 FQNNGV. The CDR3 sequence is 13 residues long.